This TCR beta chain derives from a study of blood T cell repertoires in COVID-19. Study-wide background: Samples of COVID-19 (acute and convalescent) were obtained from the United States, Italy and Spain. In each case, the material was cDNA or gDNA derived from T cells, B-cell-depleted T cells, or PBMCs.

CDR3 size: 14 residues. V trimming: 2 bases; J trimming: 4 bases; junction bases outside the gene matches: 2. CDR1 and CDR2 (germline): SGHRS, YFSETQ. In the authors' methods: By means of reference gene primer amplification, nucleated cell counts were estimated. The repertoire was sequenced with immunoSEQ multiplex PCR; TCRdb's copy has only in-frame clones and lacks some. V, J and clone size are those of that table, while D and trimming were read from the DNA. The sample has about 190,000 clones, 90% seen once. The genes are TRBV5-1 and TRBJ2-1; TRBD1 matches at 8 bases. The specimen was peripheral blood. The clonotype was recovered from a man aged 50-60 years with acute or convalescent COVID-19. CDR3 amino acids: CASSFTGGYNEQFF. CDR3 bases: TGCGCCAGCAGCTTCACAGGGGGGTACAATGAGCAGTTCTTC.